One and the same sample provided the 17 T cell receptor beta chains below, sequenced in a study of blood T cells in healthy people across ages. For the second PCR, which ran for about 7 to 11 cycles, a sample-barcoded 5' primer and a J-beta primer mix were used. TCRdb analysed the 5' RACE reads with MiXCR anew, one entry per CDR3 protein. The sample lists some 1 million distinct CDR3 sequences; under 55% were seen once. The specimen sequenced was blood. Source of these receptors: a woman aged 55-69 years in good health.

The chain links TRBV10-3 to TRBJ2-7; 7 bases map to TRBD2. From germline, CDR1 is ENHRY and CDR2 SYGVKD. CDR3 length equals 15 residues. The ends lost 6 bases at V and 0 bases at J; junction bases unmatched: 8. The DNA of the CDR3 is TGTGCCATCAGCCCAGCGGGACCGAGCTCCTACGAGCAGTACTTC. Protein product: CAISPAGPSSYEQYF.

The CDR3 DNA follows: TGCAGTGCTATGGGGCCTACCCTCCACTTT. As protein: CSAMGPTLHF. The chain joins TRBV20-1 to TRBJ1-6; D is possibly TRBD1 (5 bases). The CDR3 consists of 10 residues. Germline values: CDR1 DFQATT, CDR2 SNEGSKA (reference sequence). V was pared by 4 bases and J by 14 bases, with 9 bases between.

This clonotype was counted a few times. V is TRBV12-3 or TRBV12-4 and J is TRBJ2-5; tentative D call: TRBD1 (6 bases). The last part of the DNA fits TRBJ2-7 better; the J call may be wrong. There are 12 residues in the CDR3. The CDR3 DNA reads as TGTGCCAGCAGATGGGGACAAAGCGAGCAGTACTTC. Amino acid sequence: CASRWGQSEQYF.

The chain recombines TRBV20-1 with TRBJ2-7; D gene uncertain. V lost 1 base and J lost 3, with 7 bases in between. The CDR3 has 12 residues. Per the germline V gene, CDR1 is DFQATT and CDR2 is SNEGSKA (reference sequence). The CDR3 DNA sequence: TGCAGTGCTAGAGCGGATTACTACGAGCAGTACTTC. Translated: CSARADYYEQYF.

The chain couples TRBV5-6 to TRBJ2-5; TRBD1 aligns across 7 bases. Judging by the DNA end, TRBJ2-7 fits better; the J call may be wrong. Germline V gene lookup returns CDR1 SGHDT and CDR2 YYEEEE. The CDR3 loop spans 15 amino acids. CDR3 nucleotides: TGTGCCAGCAGCCCCTCCGGGGACAGTCGAAGCGAGCAGTACTTC. It translates to CASSPSGDSRSEQYF.

V is TRBV12-5 and J is TRBJ2-1, with 8 bases that match TRBD2. V lost 6 bases, J lost 4 bases, and 8 bases stayed unmatched. CDR1 is LGHNT and CDR2 is FRNRAP in the germline V gene. The CDR3 contains 15 residues. The CDR3 reads CASGSPGLGYNEQFF. Written as DNA, the CDR3 is TGTGCTAGTGGGTCGCCGGGACTAGGTTACAATGAGCAGTTCTTC.

There are a few counts of this clonotype. The V and J genes are TRBV7-3 and TRBJ1-2; TRBD1 matches at 7 bases. The CDR3 sequence is 13 residues long. V dropped 2 bases and J dropped 7; count of bases not matched to a gene: 4. Germline assignment: CDR1 SGHTA and CDR2 FQGTGA. CDR3 sequence: CASSLYRGAGYTF. The CDR3 coding sequence is TGTGCCAGCAGCTTATACAGGGGAGCTGGCTACACCTTC.

The chain has TRBV28 and TRBJ2-3, with 7 bases aligning to TRBD1. Germline CDR1 reads MDHEN; CDR2 reads SYDVKM. This CDR3 contains 18 residues. Unmatched junction bases numbered 18, after V lost 7 bases and J lost 2 bases. CDR3 nucleotides: TGTGCCAGCACCCCTCGGGGTTTAGACAGGGCGGACACAGATACGCAGTATTTT. This encodes CASTPRGLDRADTDTQYF.

This clonotype occurred a few times. This chain links TRBV29-1 with TRBJ2-7; D is unclear. Germline-derived CDR1 and CDR2 are SQVTM and ANQGSEA. Trimming removed 4 bases at V and 3 bases at J, with 10 bases between. CDR3 length: 12 amino acids. CDR3 loop: CSVGKDNYEQYF. The CDR3 DNA is TGCAGCGTTGGTAAGGATAACTACGAGCAGTACTTC.

The chain recombines TRBV6-5 with TRBJ2-5; 9 bases are a match to TRBD1. This CDR3 region has 15 residues. Germline-derived CDR1 and CDR2 are MNHEY and SVGAGI. The junction had 7 bases not matched to a gene; V was cut back by 6 bases and J by 2 bases. CDR3 amino acids: CASRLQGALQETQYF. The DNA for the CDR3 is TGTGCCAGCAGATTACAGGGGGCCTTACAAGAGACCCAGTACTTC.

The CDR3 spells CASSSSGSGTDTQYF. DNA of the CDR3: TGCGCCAGCAGCAGTAGCGGAAGCGGGACAGATACGCAGTATTTT. The chain links TRBV5-1 to TRBJ2-3, with a tentative D call TRBD2 (6 bases). This CDR3 has 15 amino acids. With 4 bases removed from V and 3 bases from J, the gap between germline ends came to 15 bases. Germline lookup yields CDR1 SGHRS and CDR2 YFSETQ.

This chain uses TRBV27 with TRBJ2-3, with D perhaps TRBD2 (6 bases). Germline CDR1 MNHEY, CDR2 SMNVEV (reference sequence). V was trimmed by 5 bases and J by 2 bases, leaving 8 bases between them. The CDR3 extends over 13 amino acids. The CDR3: CASSGGTTDTQYF. CDR3 DNA sequence: TGTGCCAGCAGTGGAGGGACCACAGATACGCAGTATTTT.

This clonotype was counted once. The gene calls are TRBV10-3 and TRBJ2-3; D possibly corresponds to TRBD2 (5 bases). V was shortened by 10 bases and J by 0 bases, with 14 bases between the two germline ends. Germline values: CDR1 ENHRY, CDR2 SYGVKD. The CDR3 covers 14 residues. CDR3 loop: CASTITSSTDTQYF. The CDR3, as DNA: TGTGCCAGTACAATAACTAGTAGCACAGATACGCAGTATTTT.

Remarks on this clonotype: One junction end does not reproduce the germline sequence, and a read error may be involved. This chain links TRBV20-1 with TRBJ2-5; D gene ambiguous. Matching the DNA end better, TRBJ2-7 makes the J call doubtful. The CDR3 sequence is 15 residues long. CDR1 is DFQATT and CDR2 is SNEGSKA in the germline V gene (reference sequence). CDR3 sequence (DNA): TGCCGTGCTAGAGCGTCTAGTTATGGCGAAGGCGAGCAGTACTTC. Amino acid sequence: CRARASSYGEGEQYF.

The gene calls are TRBV27 and TRBJ2-7; TRBD1 matches at 9 bases. V gave up 6 bases and J gave up 1 base; unmatched junction bases: 10. CDR1 is MNHEY, CDR2 SMNVEV, per germline (reference sequence). The CDR3 runs to 16 residues. DNA of the CDR3: TGTGCCAGCAGGCGGCAGGGACAGGGAGCTTCCTACGAGCAGTACTTC. It encodes CASRRQGQGASYEQYF.

This chain links TRBV29-1 with TRBJ1-1, with D uncertain. The CDR3 is 14 residues long. V was cut by 4 bases and J by 2 bases, with 14 bases left in between. Germline CDR1 SQVTM, CDR2 ANQGSEA. The CDR3 sequence: CSVAVERVNTEAFF. CDR3 nucleotide sequence: TGCAGCGTTGCCGTGGAGCGGGTTAACACTGAAGCTTTCTTT.

This chain connects TRBV27 to TRBJ1-4; D not certain. The length of the CDR3 is 15 residues. Trimming removed 5 bases from V and 2 bases from J, with 12 bases in between. The V gene's germline CDR1 is MNHEY and CDR2 SMNVEV (reference sequence). CDR3 residues: CASSLLSGTNEKLFF. The CDR3 nucleotides are TGTGCCAGCAGTCTCCTGTCTGGGACTAATGAAAAACTGTTTTTT.